This T cell receptor (beta chain) stems from a study of cytomegalovirus exposure and HLA in healthy donors. Study outcomes and limitations: Altogether, some 160 TCR beta chains were recorded as cytomegalovirus-associated. Immune exposure was documented only through CMV serostatus. Later, an analysis showed that TCR beta chains associated with HLA were more clonally expanded than others that were equally common.

PCR involved 60 Vbeta and 13 Jbeta primers. Produced via immunoSEQ multiplex PCR; TCRdb's table is partial and in-frame only. The sample holds 140,000 to 150,000 clones, over 60% seen once. This clone has just one count. Its antigen remains unknown. Sequences were obtained from PBMCs. The sequence came from a man aged 35 to 55 in good health and CMV-seropositive.

The CDR3 sequence is CSVLGTGYEQYF. The CDR3 coding sequence is TGCAGCGTCTTGGGGACTGGCTACGAGCAGTACTTC. V usage is TRBV29-1 and J usage is TRBJ2-7; weak D call: TRBD2 (6 bases). The CDR3 has 12 residues. Trimming cost V 6 bases and J 3 bases, with 12 bases left between them. Germline values: CDR1 SQVTM, CDR2 ANQGSEA.